This TCR beta chain is from a study of blood T cell repertoires in COVID-19. Whole-study context: Samples representing acute and convalescent COVID-19 were sourced from the United States, Italy and Spain. T cells, B-cell-depleted T cells, or PBMCs provided the cDNA or gDNA that served as material.

The CDR3 runs to 18 residues. In the original analysis: The authors estimated nucleated cell counts from reference gene primer amplification. Assay: immunoSEQ multiplex PCR; the TCRdb copy retains only in-frame clones and omits some. For V, J and clone size, that table is used; D and trimming come from the DNA. The repertoire holds about 160,000 clones, with about nine tenths as singletons. Sequenced: peripheral blood. The source is a man aged 18 to 30 with acute or convalescent COVID-19. This chain uses TRBV1 with TRBJ1-2; TRBD1 was called by the table and not checked on the DNA. TRBV1 is a pseudogene. The DNA for the CDR3 is TGCACCAGCAGCCAAGAACCGGGACAGCTAAGATCTAACTATGGCTACACCTTC. It encodes CTSSQEPGQLRSNYGYTF.